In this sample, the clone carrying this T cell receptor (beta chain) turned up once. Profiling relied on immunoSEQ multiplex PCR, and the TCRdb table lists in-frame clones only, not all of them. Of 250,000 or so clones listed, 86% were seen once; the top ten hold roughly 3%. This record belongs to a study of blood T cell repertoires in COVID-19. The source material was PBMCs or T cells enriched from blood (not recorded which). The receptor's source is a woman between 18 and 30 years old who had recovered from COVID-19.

Here the CDR3 reads CASSLLPLAGGSYNEQFF. CDR3 coding DNA: TGTGCCAGCAGTCTCCTCCCCTTAGCGGGGGGGTCCTACAATGAGCAGTTCTTC. This chain joins TRBV27 and TRBJ2-1, with TRBD2 matching 11 bases. This CDR3 spans 18 amino acids. V trimming: 5 bases; J trimming: 1 base; junction bases outside the gene matches: 10. Germline lookup yields CDR1 MNHEY and CDR2 SMNVEV (reference sequence).